The sequence of this T cell receptor (beta chain) was determined in a study of T-cell reconstitution after alpha-beta-depleted transplantation in children. To note about this clonotype: The antigen is undetermined.

Regarding the study as a whole: Expanded graft clones, several hundred of them, were reportedly the source of alpha-beta T cells about two months after transplant. Surviving recipient T cells and thymic progenitors underlay high day-60 TCRbeta diversity in some patients. By one year post-transplant, T-cell counts and diversity largely arose from T cells that were newly produced.

The CDR3 length is 15 residues. The germline V gene has CDR1 MNHEY and CDR2 SVGAGI. Trimming removed 4 bases at V and 7 bases at J, with 19 bases between. The library targeted TCRbeta and was prepared with unique molecular identifiers. In TCRdb, the PCR reads were re-called with MiXCR into one record per CDR3 protein. The sample contains around 580,000 distinct CDR3 sequences, over 20% of which appear only once. This receptor was identified in a boy in the first two years of life with Wiskott-Aldrich syndrome, due to receive a stem cell transplant. Sample: PBMCs, taken before TCRalphabeta/CD19-depleted stem cell transplant. This sequence joins TRBV6-5 and TRBJ1-2; no clear D. The CDR3 loop reads CASSWKPSQFGGYTF. In DNA, the CDR3 is TGTGCCAGCAGTTGGAAACCGAGTCAGTTTGGTGGCTACACCTTC.